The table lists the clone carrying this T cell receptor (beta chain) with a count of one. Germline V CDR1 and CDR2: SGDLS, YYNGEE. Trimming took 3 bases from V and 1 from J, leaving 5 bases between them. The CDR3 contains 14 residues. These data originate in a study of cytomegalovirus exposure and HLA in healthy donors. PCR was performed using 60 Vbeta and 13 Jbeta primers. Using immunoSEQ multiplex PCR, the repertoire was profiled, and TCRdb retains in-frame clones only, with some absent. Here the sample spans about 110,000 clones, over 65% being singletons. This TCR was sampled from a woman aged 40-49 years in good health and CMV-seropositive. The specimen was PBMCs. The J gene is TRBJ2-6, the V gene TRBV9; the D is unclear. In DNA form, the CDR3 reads TGTGCCAGCAGCGCTATATCTGGGGCCAACGTCCTGACTTTC. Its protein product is CASSAISGANVLTF.